Presented here are 13 T cell receptor beta chains from one specimen sequenced in a study of blood T cell repertoires in COVID-19. The protocol was immunoSEQ multiplex PCR, while the TCRdb copy is restricted to in-frame clones and leaves out a portion. The repertoire includes roughly 140,000 clones, roughly 80% of them detected once, and around 8% sits in the top ten. The sequenced sample was peripheral blood. The receptor set was obtained from a human donor in a cohort sampled during active COVID-19.

V is TRBV5-1 and J is TRBJ2-3, with a possible D match to TRBD1 (5 bases). Per the germline V gene, CDR1 is SGHRS and CDR2 is YFSETQ. Trimming stripped 0 bases from V and 4 bases from J, with 9 bases between. This CDR3 is 14 amino acids long. CDR3 protein: CASSLVQGPDTQYF. In nucleotides, the CDR3 is TGCGCCAGCAGCTTGGTCCAGGGTCCAGATACGCAGTATTTT.

V is TRBV29-1 and J is TRBJ2-1; TRBD2 agrees at 7 bases. With 3 bases clipped from V and 7 bases from J, the junction kept 12 bases outside the gene matches. Per germline, CDR1 SQVTM and CDR2 ANQGSEA. CDR3 length: 15 residues. The CDR3: CSVDKTSSPLNEQFF. Here the CDR3 DNA reads TGCAGCGTTGACAAGACTAGCTCCCCCCTAAATGAGCAGTTCTTC.

The chain carries TRBV19 and TRBJ1-1; 8 bases are a match to TRBD1. V was clipped by 7 bases and J by 0 bases; unmatched bases: 13. The CDR3 has 17 amino acids. The germline V gene has CDR1 LNHDA and CDR2 SQIVND (reference sequence). The CDR3 loop is CASIRGGQATLNTEAFF. CDR3 bases: TGTGCCAGTATAAGGGGGGGACAGGCGACCCTGAACACTGAAGCTTTCTTT.

This clone appeared a few times. The rearrangement uses TRBV4-1 and TRBJ1-2; 8 positions match TRBD1. The CDR3 runs 14 residues. Trimming cost V 1 base and J 7 bases; bases outside gene matches: 5. CDR1 is MGHRA and CDR2 is YSYEKL in the germline V gene. CDR3 sequence: CASSQGEQGVGYTF. In nucleotides, the CDR3 is TGCGCCAGCAGCCAAGGAGAACAGGGGGTTGGCTACACCTTC.

The chain couples TRBV29-1 to TRBJ2-1, with TRBD2 as a possible D gene (6 bases). V lost 5 bases and J 3 bases, leaving 23 bases between the germline ends. This CDR3 has 17 residues. Germline V gene lookup returns CDR1 SQVTM and CDR2 ANQGSEA. The CDR3 DNA reads TGCAGCGTTTCTCATCTGGGTGGGGGGAATCACTACAATGAGCAGTTCTTC. Translating it yields CSVSHLGGGNHYNEQFF.

The chain links TRBV5-1 to TRBJ2-2; 9 nucleotides match TRBD1. Germline V lookup: CDR1 SGHRS, CDR2 YFSETQ. The CDR3 contains 15 residues. The J segment lost 6 bases and the V segment lost 4 bases, leaving 7 bases of the junction unmatched. The DNA of the CDR3 is TGCGCCAGCAGCCACCGGGACAGGGTTGCCGGGGAGCTGTTTTTT. It specifies CASSHRDRVAGELFF. The variable domain in full, completed from reference TRBV5-1 and TRBJ2-2, reads KAGVTQTPRYLIKTRGQQVTLSCSPISGHRSVSWYQQTPGQGLQFLFEYFSETQRNKGNFPGRFSGRQFSNSRSEMNVSTLELGDSALYLCASSHRDRVAGELFFGEGSRLTVL.

This clone was counted a few times. The chain joins TRBV5-1 to TRBJ1-6, with 9 bases aligning to TRBD1. V lost 4 bases, J lost 9 bases, and 8 bases stayed unmatched. Germline-derived CDR1 and CDR2 are SGHRS and YFSETQ. The CDR3 totals 15 residues. CDR3 coding DNA: TGCGCCAGCAGCCCCCAGACAGGGGGAGGTTCACCCCTCCACTTT. It translates to CASSPQTGGGSPLHF. The variable domain in full, completed from reference TRBV5-1 and TRBJ1-6, reads KAGVTQTPRYLIKTRGQQVTLSCSPISGHRSVSWYQQTPGQGLQFLFEYFSETQRNKGNFPGRFSGRQFSNSRSEMNVSTLELGDSALYLCASSPQTGGGSPLHFGNGTRLTVT.

This clone has a handful of counts. This chain joins TRBV2 and TRBJ1-6; D is possibly TRBD1 (5 bases). CDR1 is SNHLY, CDR2 FYNNEI, per germline. V lost 7 bases to trimming and J lost 10 bases, with 20 bases between them. The CDR3 contains 15 residues. For the CDR3, the DNA is TGTGCCAGCAAGGGGACTGACGGGTCTAAATCACCCCTCCACTTT. It encodes CASKGTDGSKSPLHF.

The chain couples TRBV12-3 or TRBV12-4 to TRBJ1-2; D is unresolved. This CDR3 comprises 11 residues. With 1 base removed from V and 8 bases from J, the gap between germline ends came to 5 bases. The CDR3: CASSLVEGYTF. The CDR3, as DNA: TGTGCCAGCAGTTTAGTAGAAGGCTACACCTTC.

The rearrangement joins TRBV7-9 to TRBJ1-1; the match to TRBD1 covers 8 bases. The CDR3 runs to 15 residues. CDR1 and CDR2 (germline): SEHNR, FQNEAQ (reference sequence). V lost 2 bases and J lost 4; bases outside the gene matches: 6. The CDR3 spells CASSLSAGGGTEAFF. The CDR3 DNA is TGTGCCAGCAGCTTAAGTGCAGGGGGCGGCACTGAAGCTTTCTTT. Full variable domain (outside the CDR3, taken from reference TRBV7-9 and TRBJ1-1): DTGVSQNPRHKITKRGQNVTFRCDPISEHNRLYWYRQTLGQGPEFLTYFQNEAQLEKSRLLSDRFSAERPKGSFSTLEIQRTEQGDSAMYLCASSLSAGGGTEAFFGQGTRLTVV.

The CDR3 DNA reads TGCGCCAGCAGCTTGGGGCGGGGCCAAGAGACCCAGTACTTC. It specifies CASSLGRGQETQYF. This chain connects TRBV5-1 to TRBJ2-5; D might be TRBD2 (6 bases). CDR1 is SGHRS and CDR2 is YFSETQ in the germline V gene. Trimming removed 0 bases from V and 1 base from J, with 7 bases in between. The CDR3 has 14 amino acids.

J is TRBJ1-5 and V is TRBV7-9; D is uncertain. Germline V lookup: CDR1 SEHNR, CDR2 FQNEAQ (reference sequence). V lost 4 bases, J lost 1 base, and 8 bases lay in between. The CDR3 contains 14 residues. CDR3 loop: CASSSSGSNQPQHF. As DNA, the CDR3 is TGTGCCAGCAGCTCGAGCGGGAGCAATCAGCCCCAGCATTTT.

V usage is TRBV5-1 and J usage is TRBJ2-3, with 7 bases aligning to TRBD1. The junction had 4 bases not matched to a gene; V was cut back by 0 bases and J by 0 bases. This CDR3 region has 16 residues. Germline loops: CDR1 SGHRS, CDR2 YFSETQ. CDR3 sequence reads: CASSLATRGSTDTQYF. As DNA, the CDR3 is TGCGCCAGCAGCTTGGCCACCAGGGGGAGCACAGATACGCAGTATTTT.